These T cell receptor beta chains were read from a single sample in a study of blood T cell repertoires in COVID-19. Repertoires were generated with immunoSEQ multiplex PCR, while TCRdb's copy carries only in-frame clones and drops some. Here the sample spans approximately 200,000 clones, roughly nine tenths being singletons. Sequencing input: peripheral blood. All receptors derive from a man aged 65 to 85 with active or convalescent COVID-19. Both conserved end residues are part of each CDR3. D genes are given only for firm matches. Clone size appears in some rows only: once, few, many, or a class for an expanded clone.

J: TRBJ1-4; V: TRBV18; size: NA; D: NA; DNA: TGTGCCAGCTCACCACCTAGCCGAGGGGGTGAAAAACTGTTTTTT; CDR3: CASSPPSRGGEKLFF
J: TRBJ1-1; V: TRBV7-9; size: NA; D: TRBD1; DNA: TGTGCCAGCAGCTTAGATCTCGTCTGGGCAGACAGGGACACTGAAGCTTTCTTT; CDR3: CASSLDLVWADRDTEAFF
J: TRBJ1-4; V: TRBV7-2; size: NA; D: NA; DNA: TGTGCCAGCAGCTACGAGGCTGGAACTAATGAAAAACTGTTTTTT; CDR3: CASSYEAGTNEKLFF
J: TRBJ2-7; V: TRBV9; size: NA; D: NA; DNA: TGTGCCAGCAGCGTAGGGGCGACGGCCGCCTACGAGCAGTACTTC; CDR3: CASSVGATAAYEQYF
J: TRBJ1-2; V: TRBV19; size: NA; D: TRBD1; DNA: TGTGCCAGTAGTACCCCGGACAGGGGCTATGGCTACACCTTC; CDR3: CASSTPDRGYGYTF
J: TRBJ2-1; V: TRBV4-3; size: once; D: NA; DNA: TGCGCCAGCAGCCAAGATCCGGGTGGCTCCTACAATGAGCAGTTCTTC; CDR3: CASSQDPGGSYNEQFF
J: TRBJ1-3; V: TRBV2; size: NA; D: TRBD1; DNA: TGTGCCAGCACCGACAGGGCTTCTGGAAACACCATATATTTT; CDR3: CASTDRASGNTIYF
J: TRBJ2-4; V: TRBV24-1; size: NA; D: NA; DNA: TGTGCCACCAGTGCCGACAGTACGAACATTCAGTACTTC; CDR3: CATSADSTNIQYF
J: TRBJ1-4; V: TRBV2; size: NA; D: NA; DNA: TGTGCCAGCAGTCCCCGGGTCTTTAATGAAAAACTGTTTTTT; CDR3: CASSPRVFNEKLFF
J: TRBJ2-1; V: TRBV11-2; size: NA; D: TRBD2; DNA: TGTGCCAGCAGCTCTTTAGCGGGGGGACACAATGAGCAGTTCTTC; CDR3: CASSSLAGGHNEQFF
J: TRBJ2-1; V: TRBV28; size: NA; D: TRBD1; DNA: TGTGCCAGCACTACCGACAGGGTGTGGCATGAGCAGTTCTTC; CDR3: CASTTDRVWHEQFF
J: TRBJ2-7; V: TRBV10-3; size: NA; D: NA; DNA: TGTGCCATCAGTGACTCTAGCGCAAGCTCCTACGAGCAGTACTTC; CDR3: CAISDSSASSYEQYF
J: TRBJ1-1; V: TRBV4-1; size: NA; D: NA; DNA: TGCGCCAGCAGCCCAGGGGACCTGAACACTGAAGCTTTCTTT; CDR3: CASSPGDLNTEAFF
J: TRBJ2-2; V: TRBV7-9; size: once; D: NA; DNA: TGTGCCAGCAGCTTGGGCCAGGGGACCGGGGAGCTGTTTTTT; CDR3: CASSLGQGTGELFF
J: TRBJ1-3; V: TRBV11-2; size: NA; D: NA; DNA: TGTGCCAGCAGCCTTACTGACGGGAGCTCTGGAAACACCATATATTTT; CDR3: CASSLTDGSSGNTIYF
J: TRBJ1-2; V: TRBV6-5; size: NA; D: TRBD1; DNA: TGTGCCAGCAGTCTCTCGACAGGGTCCTATGGCTACACCTTC; CDR3: CASSLSTGSYGYTF
J: TRBJ2-3; V: TRBV7-2; size: few; D: NA; DNA: TGTGCCAGCAGCTTCTTGGATACGCAGTATTTT; CDR3: CASSFLDTQYF
J: TRBJ1-2; V: TRBV15; size: NA; D: NA; DNA: TGTGCCACCAGCAGACGCGGACAGCACTATGGCTACACCTTC; CDR3: CATSRRGQHYGYTF
J: TRBJ2-2; V: TRBV7-9; size: NA; D: NA; DNA: TGTGCCAGCAGCTTAGCCGGGAGAGTGCCCACCGGGGAGCTGTTTTTT; CDR3: CASSLAGRVPTGELFF
J: TRBJ2-7; V: TRBV30; size: NA; D: TRBD1; DNA: TGTGCCTGGACCCACAGGGGGACCGAGCAGTACTTC; CDR3: CAWTHRGTEQYF
J: TRBJ2-2; V: TRBV2; size: NA; D: NA; DNA: TGTGCCAGCAGTGAGGCGGGCGGGAACACCGGGGAGCTGTTTTTT; CDR3: CASSEAGGNTGELFF
J: TRBJ2-5; V: TRBV14; size: NA; D: NA; DNA: TGTGCCAGCAGCCCGGGCCTCCGGGGGACCCAGTACTTC; CDR3: CASSPGLRGTQYF
J: TRBJ2-1; V: TRBV28; size: NA; D: TRBD2; DNA: TGTGCCAGCGAATCTCCGGGACTAGCTAACTATGAGCAGTTCTTC; CDR3: CASESPGLANYEQFF
J: TRBJ2-5; V: TRBV9; size: NA; D: TRBD1; DNA: TGTGCCAGCAGCGCCGGACAGGGGGCGGAGACCCAGTACTTC; CDR3: CASSAGQGAETQYF
J: TRBJ1-2; V: TRBV4-3; size: NA; D: NA; DNA: TGCGCCAGCAGCCAAGTACATATCCAGGGGCCCGGCTACACCTTC; CDR3: CASSQVHIQGPGYTF
J: TRBJ2-3; V: TRBV19; size: NA; D: TRBD2; DNA: TGTGCCAGTAGTCATACTAGCGGGAGCACAGATACGCAGTATTTT; CDR3: CASSHTSGSTDTQYF
J: TRBJ1-5; V: TRBV30; size: NA; D: NA; DNA: TGTGCCTCCTCGGGGGTTGATAGCAATCAGCCCCAGCATTTT; CDR3: CASSGVDSNQPQHF
J: TRBJ1-2; V: TRBV6-4; size: NA; D: TRBD1; DNA: TGTGCCAGCAGTGTCTCAGGGGGACAGGGGGCTGTTGGCTACACCTTC; CDR3: CASSVSGGQGAVGYTF